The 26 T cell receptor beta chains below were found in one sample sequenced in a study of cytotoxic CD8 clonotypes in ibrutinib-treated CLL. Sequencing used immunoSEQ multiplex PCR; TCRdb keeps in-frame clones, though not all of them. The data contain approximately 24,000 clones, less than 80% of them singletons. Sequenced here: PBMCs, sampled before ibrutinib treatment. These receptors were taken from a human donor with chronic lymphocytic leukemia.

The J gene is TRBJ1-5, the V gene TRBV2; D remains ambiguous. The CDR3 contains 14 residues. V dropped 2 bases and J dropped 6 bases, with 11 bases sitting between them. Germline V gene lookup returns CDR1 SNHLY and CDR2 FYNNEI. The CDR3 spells CASSELRGSQPQHF. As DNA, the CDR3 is TGTGCCAGCAGTGAACTCCGGGGTAGTCAGCCCCAGCATTTT.

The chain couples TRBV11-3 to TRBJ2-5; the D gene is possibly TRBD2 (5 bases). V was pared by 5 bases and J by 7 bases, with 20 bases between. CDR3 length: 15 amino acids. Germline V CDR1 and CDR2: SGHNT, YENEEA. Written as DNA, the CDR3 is TGTGCCAGCAGCCCGAGAAAGGTCACTGCGGGGACCCAGTACTTC. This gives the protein CASSPRKVTAGTQYF.

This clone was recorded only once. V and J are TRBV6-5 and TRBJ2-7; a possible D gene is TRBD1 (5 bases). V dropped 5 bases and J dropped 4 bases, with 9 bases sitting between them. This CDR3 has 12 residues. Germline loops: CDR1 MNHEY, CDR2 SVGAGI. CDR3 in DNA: TGTGCCAGCAGTGCGCAGGGTTACGAGCAGTACTTC. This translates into CASSAQGYEQYF.

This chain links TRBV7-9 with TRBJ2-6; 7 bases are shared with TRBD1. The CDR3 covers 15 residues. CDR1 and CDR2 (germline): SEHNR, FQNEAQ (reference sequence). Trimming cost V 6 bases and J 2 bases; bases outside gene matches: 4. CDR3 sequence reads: CASRPTGAGANVLTF. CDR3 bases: TGTGCCAGCAGGCCCACAGGGGCTGGGGCCAACGTCCTGACTTTC.

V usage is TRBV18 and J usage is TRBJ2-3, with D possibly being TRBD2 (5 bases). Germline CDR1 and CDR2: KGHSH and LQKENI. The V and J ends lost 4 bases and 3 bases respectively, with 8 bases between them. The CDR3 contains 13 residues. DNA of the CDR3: TGTGCCAGCTCACGAGGGAGTACAGATACGCAGTATTTT. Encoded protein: CASSRGSTDTQYF.

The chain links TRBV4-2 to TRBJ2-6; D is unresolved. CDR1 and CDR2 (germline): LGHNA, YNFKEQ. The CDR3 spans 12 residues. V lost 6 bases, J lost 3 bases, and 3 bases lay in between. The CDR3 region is CASSGGANVLTF. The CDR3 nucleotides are TGTGCCAGCAGTGGTGGGGCCAACGTCCTGACTTTC.

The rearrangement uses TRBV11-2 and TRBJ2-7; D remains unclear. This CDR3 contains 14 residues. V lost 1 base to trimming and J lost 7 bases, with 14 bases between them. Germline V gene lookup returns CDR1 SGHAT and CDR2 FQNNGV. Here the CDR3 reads CASSLVKGVREQYF. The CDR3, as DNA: TGTGCCAGCAGCTTAGTTAAGGGCGTTCGGGAGCAGTACTTC.

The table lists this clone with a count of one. The chain's CDR3 is CASSEFGLAGEADTQYF. DNA of the CDR3: TGTGCCAGCAGTGAATTTGGACTAGCGGGAGAGGCGGATACGCAGTATTTT. The chain links TRBV2 to TRBJ2-3, with 13 bases matching TRBD2. V dropped 2 bases and J dropped 6; count of bases not matched to a gene: 8. Germline-derived CDR1 and CDR2 are SNHLY and FYNNEI. This CDR3 region has 17 residues.

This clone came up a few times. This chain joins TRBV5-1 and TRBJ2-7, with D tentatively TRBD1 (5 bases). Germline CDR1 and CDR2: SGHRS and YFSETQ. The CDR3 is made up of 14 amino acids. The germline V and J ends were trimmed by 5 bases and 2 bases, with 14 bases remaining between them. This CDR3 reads CASRLDSQAYEQYF. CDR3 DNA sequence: TGCGCCAGCAGGCTCGACAGCCAGGCCTACGAGCAGTACTTC.

CDR3 nucleotide sequence: TGTGCCAGCATTGTCGGGGGGACCCAGTACTTC. As protein: CASIVGGTQYF. The chain employs TRBV6-1 and TRBJ2-5, with D possibly TRBD2 on 6 matching bases. In germline, CDR1 is MNHNS, CDR2 SASEGT. The CDR3 is made up of 11 amino acids. Deletions cut 7 bases from V and 7 bases from J, with 10 bases between.

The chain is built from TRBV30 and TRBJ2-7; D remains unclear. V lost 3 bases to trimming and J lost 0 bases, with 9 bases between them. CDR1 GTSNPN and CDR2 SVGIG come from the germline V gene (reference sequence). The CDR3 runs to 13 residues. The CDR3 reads CAWRGRSSYEQYF. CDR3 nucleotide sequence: TGTGCCTGGAGGGGAAGGAGCTCCTACGAGCAGTACTTC.

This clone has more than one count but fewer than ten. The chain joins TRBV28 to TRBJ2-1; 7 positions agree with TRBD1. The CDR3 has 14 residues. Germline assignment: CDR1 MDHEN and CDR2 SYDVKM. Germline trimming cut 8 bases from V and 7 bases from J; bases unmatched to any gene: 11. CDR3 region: CASVRGQERNEQFF. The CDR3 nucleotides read TGTGCCAGCGTAAGGGGGCAAGAGCGGAATGAGCAGTTCTTC.

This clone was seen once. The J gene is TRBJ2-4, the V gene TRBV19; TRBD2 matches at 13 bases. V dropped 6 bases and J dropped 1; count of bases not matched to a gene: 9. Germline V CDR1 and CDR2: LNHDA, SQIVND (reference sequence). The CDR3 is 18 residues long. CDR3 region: CASSGLAGVRGAKNIQYF. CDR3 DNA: TGTGCCAGTAGCGGACTAGCGGGAGTGAGGGGTGCCAAAAACATTCAGTACTTC.

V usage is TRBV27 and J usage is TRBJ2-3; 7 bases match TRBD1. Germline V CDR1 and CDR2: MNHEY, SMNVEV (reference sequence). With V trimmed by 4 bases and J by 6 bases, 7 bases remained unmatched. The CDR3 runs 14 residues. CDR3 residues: CASSSSDRVDTQYF. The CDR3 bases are TGTGCCAGCAGTTCATCAGACAGGGTGGATACGCAGTATTTT.

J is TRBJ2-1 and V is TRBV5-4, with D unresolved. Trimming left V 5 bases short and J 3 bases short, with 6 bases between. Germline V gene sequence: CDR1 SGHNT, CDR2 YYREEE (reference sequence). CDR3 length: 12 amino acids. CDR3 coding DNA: TGTGCCAGCAGACAAGACTACAATGAGCAGTTCTTC. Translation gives CASRQDYNEQFF.

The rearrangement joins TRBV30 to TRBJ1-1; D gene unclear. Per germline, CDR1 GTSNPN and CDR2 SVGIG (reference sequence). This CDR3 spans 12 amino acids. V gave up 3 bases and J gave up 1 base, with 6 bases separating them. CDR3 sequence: CAWRTTNTEAFF. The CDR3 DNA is TGTGCCTGGAGGACGACGAACACTGAAGCTTTCTTT.

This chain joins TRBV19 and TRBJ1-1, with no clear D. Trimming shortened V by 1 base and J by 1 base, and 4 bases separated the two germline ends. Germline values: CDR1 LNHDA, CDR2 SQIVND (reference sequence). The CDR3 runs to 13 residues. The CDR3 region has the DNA TGTGCCAGTAGTATAGGGTCGAACACTGAAGCTTTCTTT. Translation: CASSIGSNTEAFF.

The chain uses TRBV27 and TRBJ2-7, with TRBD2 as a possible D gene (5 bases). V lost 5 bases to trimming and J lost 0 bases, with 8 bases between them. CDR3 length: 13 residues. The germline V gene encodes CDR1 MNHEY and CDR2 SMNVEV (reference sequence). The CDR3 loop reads CASSQDFSYEQYF. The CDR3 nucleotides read TGTGCCAGCAGTCAGGACTTCTCCTACGAGCAGTACTTC.

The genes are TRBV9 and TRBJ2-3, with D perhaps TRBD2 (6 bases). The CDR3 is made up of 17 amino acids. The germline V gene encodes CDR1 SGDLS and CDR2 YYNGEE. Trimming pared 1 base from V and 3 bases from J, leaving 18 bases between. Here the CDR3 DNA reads TGTGCCAGCAGCGTATGGTCGGGAGAAACGGCAACAGATACGCAGTATTTT. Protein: CASSVWSGETATDTQYF.

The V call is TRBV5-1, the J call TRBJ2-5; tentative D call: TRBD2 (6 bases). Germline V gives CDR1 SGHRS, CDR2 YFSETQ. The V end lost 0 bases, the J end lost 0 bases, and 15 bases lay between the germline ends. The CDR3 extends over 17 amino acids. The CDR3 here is CASSLAPSGLNQETQYF. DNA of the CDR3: TGCGCCAGCAGCTTGGCCCCCTCTGGACTAAACCAAGAGACCCAGTACTTC.

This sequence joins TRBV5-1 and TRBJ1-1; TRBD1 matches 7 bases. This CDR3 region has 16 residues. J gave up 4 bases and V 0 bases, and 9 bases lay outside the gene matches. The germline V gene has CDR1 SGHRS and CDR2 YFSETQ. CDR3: CASSLGQGGWSTEAFF. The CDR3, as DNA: TGCGCCAGCAGCTTGGGGCAGGGGGGTTGGAGCACTGAAGCTTTCTTT. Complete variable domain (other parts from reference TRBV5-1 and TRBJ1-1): KAGVTQTPRYLIKTRGQQVTLSCSPISGHRSVSWYQQTPGQGLQFLFEYFSETQRNKGNFPGRFSGRQFSNSRSEMNVSTLELGDSALYLCASSLGQGGWSTEAFFGQGTRLTVV.

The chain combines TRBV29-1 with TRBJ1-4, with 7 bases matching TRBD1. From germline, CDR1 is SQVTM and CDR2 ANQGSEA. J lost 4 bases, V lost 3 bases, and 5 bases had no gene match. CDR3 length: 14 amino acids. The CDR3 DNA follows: TGCAGCGTTGACCCGACAGGGCGTAATGAAAAACTGTTTTTT. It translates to CSVDPTGRNEKLFF.

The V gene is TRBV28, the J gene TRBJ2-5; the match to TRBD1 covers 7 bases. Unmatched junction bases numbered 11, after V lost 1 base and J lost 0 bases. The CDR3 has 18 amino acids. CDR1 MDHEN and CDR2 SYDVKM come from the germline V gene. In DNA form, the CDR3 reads TGTGCCAGCAGTTTATTTTTGAGTTTGGGGACAGACCAAGAGACCCAGTACTTC. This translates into CASSLFLSLGTDQETQYF.

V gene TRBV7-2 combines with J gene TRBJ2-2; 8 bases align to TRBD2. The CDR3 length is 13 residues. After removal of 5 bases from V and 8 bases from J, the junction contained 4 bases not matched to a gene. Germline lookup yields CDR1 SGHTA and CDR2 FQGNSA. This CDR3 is CASSPLAGGELFF. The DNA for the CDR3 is TGTGCCAGCAGCCCCTTAGCGGGAGGGGAGCTGTTTTTT.

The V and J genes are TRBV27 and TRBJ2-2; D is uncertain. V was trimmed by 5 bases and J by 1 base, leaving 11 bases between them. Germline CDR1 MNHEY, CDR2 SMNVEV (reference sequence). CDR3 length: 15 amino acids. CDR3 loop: CASSPDPLNTGELFF. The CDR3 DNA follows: TGTGCCAGCAGTCCAGACCCGCTGAACACCGGGGAGCTGTTTTTT.

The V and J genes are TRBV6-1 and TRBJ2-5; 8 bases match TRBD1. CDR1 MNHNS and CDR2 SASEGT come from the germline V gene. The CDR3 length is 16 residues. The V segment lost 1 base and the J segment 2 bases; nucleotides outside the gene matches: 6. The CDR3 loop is CASSEGLRQGQETQYF. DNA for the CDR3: TGTGCCAGCAGTGAAGGCTTGAGACAGGGGCAAGAGACCCAGTACTTC.